Listed below are T cell receptor beta chains from one sample, sequenced in a study of regulatory T cells in long-lasting Graves disease. TCRdb re-called the multiplex PCR reads with MiXCR, one entry per CDR3 protein. Here the sample spans some 220,000 distinct CDR3 sequences, roughly a fifth being singletons. These data are also associated with another study on T cells in Graves' hyperthyroidism and ophthalmopathy.

Sequencing used peripheral blood mononuclear cells (PBMCs), obtained at new diagnosis, from a patient treated with antithyroid drugs. Source of these receptors: a woman in her thirties with Graves disease. Both conserved end residues are part of each CDR3. A D gene is named only where the DNA matches it firmly. Where a row states a size, it is once, few, many or the class of an expanded clone; other rows omit it.

TRBJ2-7,14,many,TRBV20-1,TRBD1,CSASNRDRTYEQYF,TGCAGTGCTTCTAACCGGGACAGGACCTACGAGCAGTACTTC
TRBJ2-7,13,many,TRBV11-2,-,CASSLYGIHEQYF,TGTGCCAGCAGCTTGTACGGGATCCACGAGCAGTACTTC
TRBJ1-4,13,many,TRBV18,-,CASSLYMGEKLFF,TGTGCCAGCTCACTTTACATGGGTGAAAAACTGTTTTTT
TRBJ2-3,16,few,TRBV9,TRBD2,CASSVGGLVEYGTQYF,TGTGCCAGCAGCGTAGGGGGACTAGTGGAGTACGGTACGCAGTATTTT
TRBJ1-5,15,many,TRBV12-3/TRBV12-4,TRBD1,CASSWTGVSNQPQHF,TGTGCCAGCAGTTGGACAGGGGTGAGCAATCAGCCCCAGCATTTT
TRBJ1-1,15,many,TRBV7-9,-,CASSSLIRVDTEAFF,TGTGCCAGCAGCTCCCTGATCCGGGTCGACACTGAAGCTTTCTTT
TRBJ1-2,12,many,TRBV27,TRBD1,CASSSRTGGYTF,TGTGCCAGCAGTTCCCGGACAGGGGGCTACACCTTC
TRBJ1-1,11,many,TRBV2,TRBD1,CASTLTGQAFF,TGTGCCAGCACCCTGACAGGGCAAGCTTTCTTT
TRBJ2-2,14,many,TRBV28,TRBD1,CASRRDRNTGELFF,TGTGCCAGCAGACGGGACAGAAACACCGGGGAGCTGTTTTTT
TRBJ2-6,18,many,TRBV28,-,CASSPADKAQAGANVLTF,TGTGCCAGCAGTCCTGCGGACAAGGCCCAAGCTGGGGCCAACGTCCTGACTTTC
TRBJ1-1,14,many,TRBV27,-,CASSLSRGNTEAFF,TGTGCCAGCAGTTTATCGCGGGGAAACACTGAAGCTTTCTTT
TRBJ2-7,14,many,TRBV18,-,CASSPRGSPGEQYF,TGTGCCAGCTCACCAAGAGGCTCTCCAGGGGAGCAGTACTTC
TRBJ1-1,16,-,TRBV27,-,CASSFQVGVGETEAFF,TGTGCCAGCAGTTTCCAGGTGGGAGTCGGGGAGACTGAAGCTTTCTTT
TRBJ2-7,12,many,TRBV12-5,-,CASGLVLEEQYF,TGTGCTAGTGGTTTGGTCTTAGAAGAGCAGTACTTC
TRBJ1-6,13,many,TRBV20-1,TRBD1,CSALDREGSPLHF,TGCAGTGCTTTGGACAGGGAAGGGTCACCCCTCCACTTT
TRBJ2-3,15,many,TRBV5-1,-,CASSQGPLNTDTQYF,TGCGCCAGCAGTCAAGGGCCCCTAAACACAGATACGCAGTATTTT
TRBJ1-5,13,few,TRBV7-8,-,CASSSDPNQPQHF,TGTGCCAGCAGCTCCGATCCAAATCAGCCCCAGCATTTT
TRBJ2-7,13,-,TRBV18,-,CASSPTKGNEQYF,TGTGCCAGCTCACCAACGAAGGGGAACGAGCAGTACTTC
TRBJ1-1,16,many,TRBV12-3/TRBV12-4,-,CASSYRDPWVNTEAFF,TGTGCCAGCAGTTACCGGGACCCCTGGGTGAACACTGAAGCTTTCTTT
TRBJ2-2,18,-,TRBV28,-,CASGLARFAGRDTGELFF,TGTGCCAGCGGTTTAGCCCGTTTCGCAGGCAGAGACACCGGGGAGCTGTTTTTT
TRBJ2-1,14,many,TRBV5-1,TRBD2,CASSPRGDSSRQFF,TGCGCCAGCAGCCCTCGGGGGGACTCCTCTAGGCAGTTCTTC
TRBJ2-1,16,-,TRBV27,TRBD2,CASSLLGLAGGVRQFF,TGTGCCAGCAGTTTATTAGGCCTAGCGGGAGGGGTACGGCAGTTCTTC
TRBJ2-3,14,few,TRBV19,TRBD1,CASSSGQGTDTQYF,TGTGCCAGTAGTAGTGGACAGGGCACAGATACGCAGTATTTT
TRBJ2-7,15,-,TRBV10-3,TRBD1,CAISEAGTGSYEQYF,TGTGCCATCAGTGAGGCCGGGACAGGCTCCTACGAGCAGTACTTC
TRBJ2-3,19,many,TRBV28,TRBD2,CASSLGGGLAGRSTDTQYF,TGTGCCAGCAGTTTGGGGGGGGGACTAGCGGGACGTTCCACAGATACGCAGTATTTT
TRBJ1-1,13,many,TRBV25-1,TRBD1,CASRWDRRTEAFF,TGTGCCAGCAGATGGGACAGGCGCACTGAAGCTTTCTTT
TRBJ2-1,18,-,TRBV3-1,TRBD2,CASSRRGGRAGSYNEQFF,TGTGCCAGCAGCCGACGGGGCGGGAGGGCCGGGTCCTACAATGAGCAGTTCTTC
TRBJ1-3,12,few,TRBV30,-,CAWMYSGNTIYF,TGTGCCTGGATGTACTCTGGAAACACCATATATTTT
TRBJ1-5,15,once,TRBV20-1,-,CSARDRPIGNQPQQF,TGCAGTGCTAGAGATAGGCCGATCGGCAATCAGCCCCAGCAATTT
TRBJ1-1,14,many,TRBV5-5,TRBD1,CASSSRQGVAEAFF,TGTGCCAGCAGCTCTCGACAGGGAGTGGCTGAAGCTTTCTTT
TRBJ2-3,18,few,TRBV24-1,-,CATSDWTLEEGSTDTQYF,TGTGCCACCAGTGATTGGACCCTGGAGGAGGGTAGCACAGATACGCAGTATTTT
TRBJ2-1,15,many,TRBV28,TRBD1,CASSQTGGHRNEQFF,TGTGCCAGCAGTCAAACAGGGGGCCACCGGAATGAGCAGTTCTTC
TRBJ1-6,18,many,TRBV6-2/TRBV6-3,-,CASSYNRRTSSYNSPLHF,TGTGCCAGCAGTTACAACCGGCGGACAAGCTCCTATAATTCACCCCTCCACTTT
TRBJ2-1,13,many,TRBV10-1,TRBD2,CASSQGLAGEQFF,TGCGCCAGCAGCCAGGGACTAGCCGGTGAGCAGTTCTTC
TRBJ1-1,16,-,TRBV28,TRBD1,CASSWLDRGLDTEAFF,TGTGCCAGCAGTTGGCTGGACAGGGGGTTGGACACTGAAGCTTTCTTT